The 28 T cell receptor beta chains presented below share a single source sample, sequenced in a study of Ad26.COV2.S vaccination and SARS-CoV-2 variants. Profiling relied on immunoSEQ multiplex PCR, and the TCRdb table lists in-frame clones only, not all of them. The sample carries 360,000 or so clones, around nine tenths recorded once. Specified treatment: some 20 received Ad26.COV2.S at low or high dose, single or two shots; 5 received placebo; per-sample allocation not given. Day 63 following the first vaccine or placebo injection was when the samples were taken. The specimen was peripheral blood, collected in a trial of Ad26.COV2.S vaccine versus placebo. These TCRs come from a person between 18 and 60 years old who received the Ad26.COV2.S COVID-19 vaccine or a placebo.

The CDR3 nucleotides are TGTGCCAGCAGTGATTCAGGGGCGGACGAGCAGTACTTC. Its translation: CASSDSGADEQYF. This rearrangement joins TRBV2 to TRBJ2-7; tentative D call: TRBD1 (6 bases). V was cut by 3 bases and J by 5 bases, with 11 bases left in between. The CDR3 covers 13 residues. Germline V CDR1 and CDR2: SNHLY, FYNNEI. Looking up the rest from reference TRBV2 and TRBJ2-7 gives the full variable domain: EPEVTQTPSHQVTQMGQEVILRCVPISNHLYFYWYRQILGQKVEFLVSFYNNEISEKSEIFDDQFSVERPDGSNFTLKIRSTKLEDSAMYFCASSDSGADEQYFGPGTRLTVT.

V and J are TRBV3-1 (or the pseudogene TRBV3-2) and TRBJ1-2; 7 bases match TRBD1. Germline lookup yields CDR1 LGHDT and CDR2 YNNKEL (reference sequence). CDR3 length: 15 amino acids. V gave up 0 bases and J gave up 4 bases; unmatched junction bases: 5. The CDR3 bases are TGTGCCAGCAGCCAAGATCTAGGGACAGCCTATGGCTACACCTTC. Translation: CASSQDLGTAYGYTF.

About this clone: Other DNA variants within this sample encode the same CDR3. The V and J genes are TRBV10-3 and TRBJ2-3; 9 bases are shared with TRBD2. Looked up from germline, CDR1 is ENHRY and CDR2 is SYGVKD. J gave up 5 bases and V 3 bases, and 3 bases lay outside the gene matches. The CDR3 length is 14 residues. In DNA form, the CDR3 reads TGTGCCATCAGTGATAGCGGGGGCGAAGATACGCAGTATTTT. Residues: CAISDSGGEDTQYF.

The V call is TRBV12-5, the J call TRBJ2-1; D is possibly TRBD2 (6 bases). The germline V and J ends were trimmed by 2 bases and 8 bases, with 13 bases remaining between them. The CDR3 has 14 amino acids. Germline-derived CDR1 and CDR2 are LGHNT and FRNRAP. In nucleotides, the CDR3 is TGTGCTAGTGGTTTGAGGACTGGAGGGGATGAGCAGTTCTTC. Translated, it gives CASGLRTGGDEQFF.

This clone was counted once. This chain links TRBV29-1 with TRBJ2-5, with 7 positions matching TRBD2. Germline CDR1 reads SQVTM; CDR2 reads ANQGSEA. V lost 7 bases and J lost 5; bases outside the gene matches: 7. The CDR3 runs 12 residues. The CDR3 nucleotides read TGCAGCGACCGAGCGGGGACTGAGACCCAGTACTTC. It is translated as CSDRAGTETQYF.

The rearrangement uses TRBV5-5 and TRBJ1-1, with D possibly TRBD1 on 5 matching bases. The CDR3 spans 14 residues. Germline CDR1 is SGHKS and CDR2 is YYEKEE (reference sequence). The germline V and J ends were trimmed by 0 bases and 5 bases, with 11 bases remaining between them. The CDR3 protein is CASSLEQGRTEAFF. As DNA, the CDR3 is TGTGCCAGCAGCTTGGAGCAGGGAAGAACTGAAGCTTTCTTT. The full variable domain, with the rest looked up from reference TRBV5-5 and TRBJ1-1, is DAGVTQSPTHLIKTRGQQVTLRCSPISGHKSVSWYQQVLGQGPQFIFQYYEKEERGRGNFPDRFSARQFPNYSSELNVNALLLGDSALYLCASSLEQGRTEAFFGQGTRLTVV.

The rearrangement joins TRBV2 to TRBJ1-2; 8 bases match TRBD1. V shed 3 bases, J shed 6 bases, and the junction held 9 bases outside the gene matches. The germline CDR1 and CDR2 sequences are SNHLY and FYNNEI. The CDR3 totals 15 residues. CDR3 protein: CASSDRTGSVDGYTF. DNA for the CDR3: TGTGCCAGCAGTGACCGGACAGGGAGTGTTGATGGCTACACCTTC.

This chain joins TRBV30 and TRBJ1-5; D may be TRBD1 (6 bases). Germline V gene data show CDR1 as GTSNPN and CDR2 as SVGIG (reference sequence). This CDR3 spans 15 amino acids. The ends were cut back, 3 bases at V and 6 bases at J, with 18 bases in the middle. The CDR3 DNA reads TGTGCCTGGAGCCCCACAACGAGGGGGGCTCAGCCCCAGCATTTT. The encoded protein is CAWSPTTRGAQPQHF.

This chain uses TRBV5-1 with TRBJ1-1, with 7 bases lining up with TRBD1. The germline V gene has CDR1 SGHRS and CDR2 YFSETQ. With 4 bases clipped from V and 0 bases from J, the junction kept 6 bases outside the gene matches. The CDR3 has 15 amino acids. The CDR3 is CASSPQQGLNTEAFF. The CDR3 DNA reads TGCGCCAGCAGCCCCCAACAGGGGTTGAACACTGAAGCTTTCTTT.

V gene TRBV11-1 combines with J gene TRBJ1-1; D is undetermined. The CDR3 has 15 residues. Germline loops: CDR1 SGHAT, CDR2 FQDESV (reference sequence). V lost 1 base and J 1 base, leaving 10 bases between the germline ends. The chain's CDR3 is CASSLVWRKNTEAFF. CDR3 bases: TGTGCCAGCAGCTTAGTCTGGCGTAAGAACACTGAAGCTTTCTTT.

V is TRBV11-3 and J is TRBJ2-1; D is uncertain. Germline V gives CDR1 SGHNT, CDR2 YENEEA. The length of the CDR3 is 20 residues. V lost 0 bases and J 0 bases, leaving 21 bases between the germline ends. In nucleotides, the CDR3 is TGTGCCAGCAGCTTAGATTTGTCCCGATTGAAATCCAGCTCCTACAATGAGCAGTTCTTC. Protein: CASSLDLSRLKSSSYNEQFF.

The CDR3 coding sequence is TGTGCCAGCAGCCAAGAGTATAGGACAGACTATGGCTACACCTTC. Protein product: CASSQEYRTDYGYTF. The chain combines TRBV3-1 (or the pseudogene TRBV3-2) with TRBJ1-2; the D gene is possibly TRBD1 (6 bases). From germline, CDR1 is LGHDT and CDR2 YNNKEL (reference sequence). V lost 0 bases and J lost 3, with 11 bases in between. The CDR3 covers 15 residues.

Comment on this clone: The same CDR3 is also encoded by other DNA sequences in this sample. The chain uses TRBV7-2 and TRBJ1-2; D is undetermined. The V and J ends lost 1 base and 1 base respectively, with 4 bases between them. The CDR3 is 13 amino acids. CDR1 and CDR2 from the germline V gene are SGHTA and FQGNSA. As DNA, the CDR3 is TGTGCCAGCAGCTTAGGAGGTAACTATGGCTACACCTTC. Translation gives CASSLGGNYGYTF. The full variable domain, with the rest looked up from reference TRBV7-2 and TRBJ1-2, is GAGVSQSPSNKVTEKGKDVELRCDPISGHTALYWYRQSLGQGLEFLIYFQGNSAPDKSGLPSDRFSAERTGGSVSTLTIQRTQQEDSAVYLCASSLGGNYGYTFGSGTRLTVV.

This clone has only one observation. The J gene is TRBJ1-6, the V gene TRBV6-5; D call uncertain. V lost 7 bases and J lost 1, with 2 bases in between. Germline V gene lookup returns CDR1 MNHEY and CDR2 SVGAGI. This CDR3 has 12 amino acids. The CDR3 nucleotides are TGTGCCAGCATGTCCTATAATTCACCCCTCCACTTT. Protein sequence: CASMSYNSPLHF.

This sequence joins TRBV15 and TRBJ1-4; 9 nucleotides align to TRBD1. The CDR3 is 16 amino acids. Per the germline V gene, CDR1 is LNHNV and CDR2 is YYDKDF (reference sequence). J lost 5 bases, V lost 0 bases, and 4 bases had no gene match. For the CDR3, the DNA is TGTGCCACCAGCAGAGATAGACAGGGGGTCAATGAAAAACTGTTTTTT. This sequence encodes CATSRDRQGVNEKLFF.

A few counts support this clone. The DNA for the CDR3 is TGTGCCAGCAGTGACGGTAGCAACTATGGCTACACCTTC. It yields the protein CASSDGSNYGYTF. This sequence joins TRBV2 and TRBJ1-2; D is ambiguous. CDR1 and CDR2 from the germline V gene are SNHLY and FYNNEI. This CDR3 contains 13 residues. The V end was cut by 3 bases, the J end by 2 bases, with 7 bases between.

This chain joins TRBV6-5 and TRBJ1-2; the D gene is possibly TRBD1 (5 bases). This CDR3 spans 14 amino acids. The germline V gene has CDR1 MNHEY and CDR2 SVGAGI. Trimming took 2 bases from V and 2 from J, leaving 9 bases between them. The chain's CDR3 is CASSYLWGNYGYTF. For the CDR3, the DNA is TGTGCCAGCAGTTACCTATGGGGGAACTATGGCTACACCTTC.

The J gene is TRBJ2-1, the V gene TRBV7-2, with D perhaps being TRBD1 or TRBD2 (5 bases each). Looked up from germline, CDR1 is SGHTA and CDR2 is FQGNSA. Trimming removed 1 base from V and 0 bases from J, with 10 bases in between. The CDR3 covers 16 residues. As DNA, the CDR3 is TGTGCCAGCAGCTTAGGGGGCGGGTACTCCTACAATGAGCAGTTCTTC. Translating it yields CASSLGGGYSYNEQFF.

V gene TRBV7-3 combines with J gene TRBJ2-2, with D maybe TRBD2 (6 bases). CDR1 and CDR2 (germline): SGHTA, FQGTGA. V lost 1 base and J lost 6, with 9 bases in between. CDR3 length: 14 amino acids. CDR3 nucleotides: TGTGCCAGCAGCTTAAGTAGCGGCTCCGGGGAGCTGTTTTTT. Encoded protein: CASSLSSGSGELFF.

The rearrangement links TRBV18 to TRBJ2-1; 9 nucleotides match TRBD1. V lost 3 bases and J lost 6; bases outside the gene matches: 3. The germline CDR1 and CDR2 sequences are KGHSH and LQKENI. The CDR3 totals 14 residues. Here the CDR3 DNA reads TGTGCCAGCTCACCGGGACAGGGTATCAATGAGCAGTTCTTC. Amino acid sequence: CASSPGQGINEQFF.

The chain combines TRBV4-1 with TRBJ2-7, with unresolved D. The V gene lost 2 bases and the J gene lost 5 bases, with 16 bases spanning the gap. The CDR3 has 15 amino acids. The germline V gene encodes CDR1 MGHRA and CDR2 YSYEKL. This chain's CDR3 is CASSQSSSARDEQYF. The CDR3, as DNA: TGCGCCAGCAGCCAATCCTCGTCGGCCCGGGACGAGCAGTACTTC.

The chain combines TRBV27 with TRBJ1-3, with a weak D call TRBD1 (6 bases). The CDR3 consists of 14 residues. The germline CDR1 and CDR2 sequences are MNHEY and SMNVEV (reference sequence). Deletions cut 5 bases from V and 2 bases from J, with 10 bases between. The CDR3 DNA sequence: TGTGCCAGCAGTCCGACAGGAGCTGGAAACACCATATATTTT. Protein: CASSPTGAGNTIYF.

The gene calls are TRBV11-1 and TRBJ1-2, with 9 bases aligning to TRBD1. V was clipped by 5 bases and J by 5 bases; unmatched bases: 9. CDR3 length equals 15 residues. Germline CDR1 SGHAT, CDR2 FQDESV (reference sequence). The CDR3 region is CASSRGDRAKYGYTF. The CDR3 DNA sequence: TGTGCCAGCAGCCGCGGGGACAGGGCGAAGTATGGCTACACCTTC. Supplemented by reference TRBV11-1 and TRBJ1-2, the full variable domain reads EAEVAQSPRYKITEKSQAVAFWCDPISGHATLYWYRQILGQGPELLVQFQDESVVDDSQLPKDRFSAERLKGVDSTLKIQPAELGDSAMYLCASSRGDRAKYGYTFGSGTRLTVV.

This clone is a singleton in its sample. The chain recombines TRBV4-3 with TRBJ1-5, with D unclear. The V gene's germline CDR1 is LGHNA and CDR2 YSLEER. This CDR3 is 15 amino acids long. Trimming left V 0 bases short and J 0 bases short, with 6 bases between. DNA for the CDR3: TGCGCCAGCAGCCAAGATGGCACTAGCAATCAGCCCCAGCATTTT. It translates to CASSQDGTSNQPQHF.

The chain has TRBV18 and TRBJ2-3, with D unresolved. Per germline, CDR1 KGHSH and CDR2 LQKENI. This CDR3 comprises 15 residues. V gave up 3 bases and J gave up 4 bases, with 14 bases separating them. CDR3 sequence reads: CASSPYPAPADTQYF. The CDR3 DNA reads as TGTGCCAGCTCACCGTACCCGGCTCCCGCAGATACGCAGTATTTT.

In DNA, the CDR3 is TGCGCCAGCAGCCAAGATAAGGCAAGCACAGATACGCAGTATTTT. It is translated as CASSQDKASTDTQYF. This rearrangement joins TRBV4-1 to TRBJ2-3; D remains unclear. V gave up 0 bases and J gave up 0 bases, with 7 bases separating them. CDR3 length equals 15 residues. The germline V gene encodes CDR1 MGHRA and CDR2 YSYEKL.

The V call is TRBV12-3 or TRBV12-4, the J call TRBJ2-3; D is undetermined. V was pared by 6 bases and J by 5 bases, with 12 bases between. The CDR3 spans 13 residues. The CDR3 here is CASRTLGEDTQYF. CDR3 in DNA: TGTGCCAGCAGGACTCTAGGTGAAGATACGCAGTATTTT.

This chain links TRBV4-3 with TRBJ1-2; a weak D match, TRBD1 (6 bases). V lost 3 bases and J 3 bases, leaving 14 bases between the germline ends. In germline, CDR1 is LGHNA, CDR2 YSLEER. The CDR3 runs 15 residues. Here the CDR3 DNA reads TGCGCCAGCAGCCACCGTGCGGGGGCTGACTATGGCTACACCTTC. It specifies CASSHRAGADYGYTF.